These 15 T cell receptor beta chains originate from one sample sequenced in a study of blood T cell repertoires in COVID-19. Profiling relied on immunoSEQ multiplex PCR, and the TCRdb table lists in-frame clones only, not all of them. Of 200,000 to 250,000 clones listed, 85% to 90% are singletons. The sample comprised peripheral blood. Receptors originate from a woman aged 70-85 years with active or convalescent COVID-19.

This rearrangement joins TRBV6-5 to TRBJ1-2; 11 bases line up with TRBD1. J lost 7 bases, V lost 6 bases, and 10 bases had no gene match. The CDR3 contains 15 residues. From germline, CDR1 is MNHEY and CDR2 SVGAGI. The CDR3, as DNA: TGTGCCAGCAGGGTCCCGGGACAGGGGGTCTCTGGCTACACCTTC. It encodes CASRVPGQGVSGYTF.

The chain links TRBV3-1 (or the pseudogene TRBV3-2) to TRBJ2-1; 8 nucleotides agree with TRBD2. This CDR3 has 19 residues. Germline V gene lookup returns CDR1 LGHDT and CDR2 YNNKEL (reference sequence). V lost 0 bases and J lost 4; bases outside the gene matches: 14. DNA of the CDR3: TGTGCCAGCAGCCAAGAGTTAGGGACTGCGGGGGGAGGATACAATGAGCAGTTCTTC. Amino acids: CASSQELGTAGGGYNEQFF.

The chain employs TRBV7-9 and TRBJ2-5; no clear D. V lost 5 bases and J 2 bases, leaving 12 bases between the germline ends. Germline-derived CDR1 and CDR2 are SEHNR and FQNEAQ (reference sequence). The CDR3 runs to 14 residues. The CDR3 reads CASSIDSIQETQYF. CDR3 in DNA: TGTGCCAGCAGCATAGACTCGATACAAGAGACCCAGTACTTC.

The chain couples TRBV5-4 to TRBJ2-7; D ambiguous. Per the germline V gene, CDR1 is SGHNT and CDR2 is YYREEE (reference sequence). There are 13 residues in the CDR3. V lost 4 bases, J lost 5 bases, and 13 bases lay in between. As DNA, the CDR3 is TGTGCCAGCAGCGTCGCCCACCGGGACGAGCAGTACTTC. It is translated as CASSVAHRDEQYF.

The CDR3 DNA reads as TGCGCCAGCAGCCCCGACTCTCGGACAGCCTACGAGCAGTACTTC. It translates to CASSPDSRTAYEQYF. This chain uses TRBV4-3 with TRBJ2-7, with TRBD1 as a possible D gene (6 bases). From germline, CDR1 is LGHNA and CDR2 YSLEER. The length of the CDR3 is 15 residues. The V and J ends lost 4 bases and 2 bases respectively, with 15 bases between them.

The rearrangement links TRBV9 to TRBJ2-3, with 7 bases identical to TRBD2. Germline CDR1 is SGDLS and CDR2 is YYNGEE. The CDR3 contains 17 residues. Trimming removed 0 bases from V and 2 bases from J; junction bases left unmatched: 9. The CDR3 bases are TGTGCCAGCAGCGTAGGAACCCTAGCGGTCCCCACAGATACGCAGTATTTT. Its translation: CASSVGTLAVPTDTQYF.

The genes are TRBV6-5 and TRBJ1-5; 10 bases line up with TRBD1. In germline, CDR1 is MNHEY, CDR2 SVGAGI. J lost 5 bases, V lost 6 bases, and 4 bases had no gene match. The CDR3 sequence is 14 residues long. The CDR3 nucleotides read TGTGCCAGCAGCCGTGGGACAGGGGATCAGCCCCAGCATTTT. Amino acid sequence: CASSRGTGDQPQHF.

V gene TRBV4-3 combines with J gene TRBJ2-3, with 10 bases fitting TRBD2. The CDR3 sequence is 17 residues long. CDR1 and CDR2 (germline): LGHNA, YSLEER. V lost 4 bases and J lost 6; bases outside the gene matches: 13. CDR3: CASSLAGGGHGGDTQYF. The CDR3 region has the DNA TGCGCCAGCAGCCTAGCGGGGGGAGGACACGGCGGGGATACGCAGTATTTT.

The chain is built from TRBV19 and TRBJ1-1, with TRBD1 identical over 8 bases. With V trimmed by 7 bases and J by 4 bases, 8 bases remained unmatched. The CDR3 covers 14 residues. Germline CDR1 and CDR2: LNHDA and SQIVND (reference sequence). The CDR3 DNA reads TGTGCCAGTAACGACGAACAGGGGGTCACTGAAGCTTTCTTT. This sequence encodes CASNDEQGVTEAFF.

J is TRBJ1-2 and V is TRBV19, with a weak D call TRBD1 (5 bases). The germline V gene has CDR1 LNHDA and CDR2 SQIVND (reference sequence). The CDR3 sequence is 14 residues long. Trimming cost V 4 bases and J 4 bases, with 13 bases left between them. The CDR3 bases are TGTGCCAGTAGTAAAGGCGGGGCCAGCTATGGCTACACCTTC. Translating it yields CASSKGGASYGYTF.

This clone came up a few times. The V gene is TRBV27, the J gene TRBJ1-1; TRBD1 aligns across 10 bases. V shed 4 bases, J shed 4 bases, and the junction held 12 bases outside the gene matches. Per the germline V gene, CDR1 is MNHEY and CDR2 is SMNVEV (reference sequence). The CDR3 contains 17 residues. CDR3 in amino acids: CASSSGPGQGWTTEAFF. The CDR3 DNA follows: TGTGCCAGCAGTTCGGGACCGGGACAGGGGTGGACCACTGAAGCTTTCTTT.

J is TRBJ1-2 and V is TRBV5-6; the D is unclear. V was clipped by 7 bases and J by 1 base, with 29 bases between them. Germline V gene lookup returns CDR1 SGHDT and CDR2 YYEEEE. CDR3 length: 19 amino acids. The DNA of the CDR3 is TGTGCCAGCTTACGCAAAGGTCGAGCGACGTACCTTAATAACTATGGCTACACCTTC. Residues: CASLRKGRATYLNNYGYTF.

This sequence joins TRBV24-1 and TRBJ1-1; D is perhaps TRBD1 (6 bases). The CDR3 totals 12 residues. In germline, CDR1 is KGHDR, CDR2 SFDVKD. V lost 7 bases and J 1 base, leaving 6 bases between the germline ends. The DNA for the CDR3 is TGTGCCACCAGGACAGGGAACACTGAAGCTTTCTTT. As protein: CATRTGNTEAFF.

The gene calls are TRBV3-1 (or the pseudogene TRBV3-2) and TRBJ2-7, with D maybe TRBD1 (5 bases). This CDR3 spans 14 amino acids. Trimming removed 4 bases from V and 4 bases from J, with 14 bases in between. Germline V gene data show CDR1 as LGHDT and CDR2 as YNNKEL (reference sequence). DNA of the CDR3: TGTGCCAGCAGCCTCGGCACAGGAACTTACGAGCAGTACTTC. It encodes CASSLGTGTYEQYF.

This chain joins TRBV5-6 and TRBJ2-5, with TRBD1 matching 7 bases. V shed 0 bases and J 5 bases; nucleotides not matched to a gene: 7. Germline V gives CDR1 SGHDT, CDR2 YYEEEE. CDR3 length: 15 amino acids. As DNA, the CDR3 is TGTGCCAGCAGCTTGGGGGACAGACCCCAGGAGACCCAGTACTTC. This codes for CASSLGDRPQETQYF.